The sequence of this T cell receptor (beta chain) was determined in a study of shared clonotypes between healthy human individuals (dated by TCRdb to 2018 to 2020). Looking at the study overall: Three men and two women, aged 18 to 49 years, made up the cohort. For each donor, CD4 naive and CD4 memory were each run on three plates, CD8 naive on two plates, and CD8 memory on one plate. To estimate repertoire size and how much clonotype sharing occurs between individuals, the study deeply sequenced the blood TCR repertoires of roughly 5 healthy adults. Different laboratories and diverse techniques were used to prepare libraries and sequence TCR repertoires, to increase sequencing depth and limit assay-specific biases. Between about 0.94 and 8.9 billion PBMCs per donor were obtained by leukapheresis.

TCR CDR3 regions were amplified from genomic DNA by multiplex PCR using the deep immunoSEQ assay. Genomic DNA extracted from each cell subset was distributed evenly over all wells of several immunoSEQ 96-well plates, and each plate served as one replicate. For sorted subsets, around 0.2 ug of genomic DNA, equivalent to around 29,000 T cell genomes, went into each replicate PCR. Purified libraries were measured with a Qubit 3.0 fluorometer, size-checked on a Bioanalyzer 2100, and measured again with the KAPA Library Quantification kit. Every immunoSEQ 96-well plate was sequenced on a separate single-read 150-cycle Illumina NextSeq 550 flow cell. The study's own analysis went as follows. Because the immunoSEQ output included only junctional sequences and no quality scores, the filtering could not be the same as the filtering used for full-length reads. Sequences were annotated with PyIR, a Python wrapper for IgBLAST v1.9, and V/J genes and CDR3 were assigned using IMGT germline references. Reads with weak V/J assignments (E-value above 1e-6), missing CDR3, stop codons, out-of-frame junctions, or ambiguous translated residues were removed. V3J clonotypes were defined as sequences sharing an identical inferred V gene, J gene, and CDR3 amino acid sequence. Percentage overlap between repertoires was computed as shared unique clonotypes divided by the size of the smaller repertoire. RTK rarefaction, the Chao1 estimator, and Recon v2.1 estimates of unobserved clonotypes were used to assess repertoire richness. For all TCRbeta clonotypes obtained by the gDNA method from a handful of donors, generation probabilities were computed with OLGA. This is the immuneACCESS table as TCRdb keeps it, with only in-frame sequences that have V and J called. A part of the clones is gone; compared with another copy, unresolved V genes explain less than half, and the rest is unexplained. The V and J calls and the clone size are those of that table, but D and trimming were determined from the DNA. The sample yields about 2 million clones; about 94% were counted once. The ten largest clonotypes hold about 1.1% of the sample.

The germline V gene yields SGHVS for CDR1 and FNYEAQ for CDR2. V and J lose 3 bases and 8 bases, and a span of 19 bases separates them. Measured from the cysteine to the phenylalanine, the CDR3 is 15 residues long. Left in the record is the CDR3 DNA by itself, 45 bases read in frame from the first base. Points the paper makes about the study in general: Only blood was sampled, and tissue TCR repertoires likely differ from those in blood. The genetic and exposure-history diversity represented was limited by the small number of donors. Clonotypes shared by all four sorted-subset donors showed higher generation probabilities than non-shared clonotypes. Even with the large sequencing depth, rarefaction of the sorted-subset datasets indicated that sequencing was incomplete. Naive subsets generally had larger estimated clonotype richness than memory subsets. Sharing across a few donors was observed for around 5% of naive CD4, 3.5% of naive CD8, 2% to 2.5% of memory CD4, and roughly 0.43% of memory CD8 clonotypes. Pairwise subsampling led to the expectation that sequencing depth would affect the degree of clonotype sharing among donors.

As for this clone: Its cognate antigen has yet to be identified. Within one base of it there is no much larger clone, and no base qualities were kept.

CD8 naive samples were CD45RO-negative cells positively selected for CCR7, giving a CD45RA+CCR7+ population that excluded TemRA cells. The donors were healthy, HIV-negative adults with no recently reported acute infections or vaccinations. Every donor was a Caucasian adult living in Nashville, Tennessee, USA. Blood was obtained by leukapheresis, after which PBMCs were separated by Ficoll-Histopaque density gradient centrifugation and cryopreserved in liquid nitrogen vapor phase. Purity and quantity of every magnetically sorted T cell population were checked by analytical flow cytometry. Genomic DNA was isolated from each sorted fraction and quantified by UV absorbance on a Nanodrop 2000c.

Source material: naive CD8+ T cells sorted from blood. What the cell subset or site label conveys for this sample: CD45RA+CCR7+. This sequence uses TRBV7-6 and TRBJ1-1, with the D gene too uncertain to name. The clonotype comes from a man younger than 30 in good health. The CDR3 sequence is CASSFGPDARSEAFF. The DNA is TGTGCCAGCAGCTTCGGCCCCGATGCCCGGTCCGAAGCTTTCTTT.